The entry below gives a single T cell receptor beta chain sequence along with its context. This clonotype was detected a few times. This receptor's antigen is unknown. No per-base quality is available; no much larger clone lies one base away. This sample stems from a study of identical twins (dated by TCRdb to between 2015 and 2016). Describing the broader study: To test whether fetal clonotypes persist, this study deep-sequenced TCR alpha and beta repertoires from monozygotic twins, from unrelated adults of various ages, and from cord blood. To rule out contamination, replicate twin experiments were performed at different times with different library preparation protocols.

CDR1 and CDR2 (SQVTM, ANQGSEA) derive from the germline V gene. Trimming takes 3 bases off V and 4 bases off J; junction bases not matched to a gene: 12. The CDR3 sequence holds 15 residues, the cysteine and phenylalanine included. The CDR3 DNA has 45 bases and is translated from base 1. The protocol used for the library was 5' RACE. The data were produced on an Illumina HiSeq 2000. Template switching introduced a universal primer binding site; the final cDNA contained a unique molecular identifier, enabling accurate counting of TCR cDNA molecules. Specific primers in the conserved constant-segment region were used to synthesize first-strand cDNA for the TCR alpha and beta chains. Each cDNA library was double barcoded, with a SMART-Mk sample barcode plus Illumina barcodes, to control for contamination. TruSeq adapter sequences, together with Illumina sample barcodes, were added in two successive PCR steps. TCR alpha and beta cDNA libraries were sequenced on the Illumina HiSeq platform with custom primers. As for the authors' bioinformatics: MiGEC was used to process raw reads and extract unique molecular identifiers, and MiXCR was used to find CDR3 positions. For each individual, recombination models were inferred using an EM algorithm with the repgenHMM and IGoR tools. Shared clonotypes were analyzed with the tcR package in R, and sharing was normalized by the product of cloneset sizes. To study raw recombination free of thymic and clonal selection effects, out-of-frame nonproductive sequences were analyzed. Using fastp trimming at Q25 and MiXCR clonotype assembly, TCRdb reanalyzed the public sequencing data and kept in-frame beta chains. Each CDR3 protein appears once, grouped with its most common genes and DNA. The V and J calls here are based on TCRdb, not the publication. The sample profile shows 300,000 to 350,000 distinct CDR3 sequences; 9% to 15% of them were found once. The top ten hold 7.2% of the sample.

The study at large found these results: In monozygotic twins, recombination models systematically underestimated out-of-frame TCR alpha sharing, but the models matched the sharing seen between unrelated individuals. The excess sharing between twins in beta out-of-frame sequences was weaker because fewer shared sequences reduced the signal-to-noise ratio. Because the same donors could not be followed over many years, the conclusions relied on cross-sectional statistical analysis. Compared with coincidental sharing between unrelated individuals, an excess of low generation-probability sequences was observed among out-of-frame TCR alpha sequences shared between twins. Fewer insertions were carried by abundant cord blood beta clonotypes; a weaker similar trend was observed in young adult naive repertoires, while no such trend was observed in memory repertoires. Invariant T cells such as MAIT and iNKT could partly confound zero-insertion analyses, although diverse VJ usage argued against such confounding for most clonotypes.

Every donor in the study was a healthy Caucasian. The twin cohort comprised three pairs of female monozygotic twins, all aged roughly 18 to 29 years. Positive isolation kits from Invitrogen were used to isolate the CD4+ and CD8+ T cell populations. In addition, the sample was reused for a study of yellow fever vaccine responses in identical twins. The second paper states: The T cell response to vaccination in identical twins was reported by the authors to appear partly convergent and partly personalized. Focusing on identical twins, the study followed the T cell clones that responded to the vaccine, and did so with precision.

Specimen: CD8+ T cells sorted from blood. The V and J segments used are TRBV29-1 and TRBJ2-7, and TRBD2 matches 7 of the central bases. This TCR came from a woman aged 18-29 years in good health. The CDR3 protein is CSVDGGSGRGYEQYF. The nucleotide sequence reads TGCAGCGTTGATGGGGGGTCAGGGAGGGGTTACGAGCAGTACTTC.